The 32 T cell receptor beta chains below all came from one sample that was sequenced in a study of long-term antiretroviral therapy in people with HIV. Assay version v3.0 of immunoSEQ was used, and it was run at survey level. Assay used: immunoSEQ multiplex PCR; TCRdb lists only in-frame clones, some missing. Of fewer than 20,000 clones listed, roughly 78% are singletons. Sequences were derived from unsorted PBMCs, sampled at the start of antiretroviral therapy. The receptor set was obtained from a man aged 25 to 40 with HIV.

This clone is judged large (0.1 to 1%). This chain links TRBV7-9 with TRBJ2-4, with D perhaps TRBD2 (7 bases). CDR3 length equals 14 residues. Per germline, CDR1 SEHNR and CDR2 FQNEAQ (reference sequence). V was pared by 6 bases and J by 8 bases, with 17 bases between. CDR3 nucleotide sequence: TGTGCCAGCAGACCACAGGGTGGGGGGGACATTCAGTACTTC. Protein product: CASRPQGGGDIQYF.

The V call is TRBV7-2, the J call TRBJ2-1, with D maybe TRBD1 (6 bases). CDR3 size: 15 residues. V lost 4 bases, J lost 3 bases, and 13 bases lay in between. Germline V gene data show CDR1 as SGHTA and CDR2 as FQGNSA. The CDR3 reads CASSSTGTNYNEQFF. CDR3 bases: TGTGCCAGCAGCTCAACCGGGACAAACTACAATGAGCAGTTCTTC.

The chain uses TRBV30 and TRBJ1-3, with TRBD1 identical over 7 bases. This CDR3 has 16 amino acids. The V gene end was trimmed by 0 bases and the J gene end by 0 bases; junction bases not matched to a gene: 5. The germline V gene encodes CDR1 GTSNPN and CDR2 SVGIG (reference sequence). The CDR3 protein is CAWSVQGQSSGNTIYF. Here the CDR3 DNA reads TGTGCCTGGAGTGTACAGGGACAGAGCTCTGGAAACACCATATATTTT.

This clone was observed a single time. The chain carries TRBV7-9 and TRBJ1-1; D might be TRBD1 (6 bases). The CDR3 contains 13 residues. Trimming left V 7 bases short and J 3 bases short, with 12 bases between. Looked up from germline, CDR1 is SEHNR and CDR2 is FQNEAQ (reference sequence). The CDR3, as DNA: TGTGCCAGCACCCTGGGGGGGCACACTGAAGCTTTCTTT. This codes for CASTLGGHTEAFF.

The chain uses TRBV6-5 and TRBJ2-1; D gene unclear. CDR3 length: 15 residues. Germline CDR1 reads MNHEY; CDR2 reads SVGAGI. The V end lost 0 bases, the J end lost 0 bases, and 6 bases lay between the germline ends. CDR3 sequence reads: CASSYSPSSYNEQFF. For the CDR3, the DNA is TGTGCCAGCAGTTACTCCCCAAGCTCCTACAATGAGCAGTTCTTC.

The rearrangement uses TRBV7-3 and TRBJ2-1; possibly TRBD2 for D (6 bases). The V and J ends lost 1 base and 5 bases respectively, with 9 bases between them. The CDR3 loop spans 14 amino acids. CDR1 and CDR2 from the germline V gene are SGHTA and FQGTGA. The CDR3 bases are TGTGCCAGCAGCTTAAGGTGGGGGGACAATGAGCAGTTCTTC. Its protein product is CASSLRWGDNEQFF.

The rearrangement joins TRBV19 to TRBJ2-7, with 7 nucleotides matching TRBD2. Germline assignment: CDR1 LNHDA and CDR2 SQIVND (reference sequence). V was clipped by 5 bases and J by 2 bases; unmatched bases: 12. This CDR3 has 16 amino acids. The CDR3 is CASSLRAGSLTYEQYF. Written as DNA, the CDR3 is TGTGCCAGTAGTCTGCGAGCGGGGAGTTTGACCTACGAGCAGTACTTC.

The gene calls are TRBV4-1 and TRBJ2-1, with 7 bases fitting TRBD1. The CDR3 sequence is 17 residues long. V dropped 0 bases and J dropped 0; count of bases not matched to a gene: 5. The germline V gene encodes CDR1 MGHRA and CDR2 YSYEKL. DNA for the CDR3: TGCGCCAGCAGCCAAGACGGGACAGCGAGCTCCTACAATGAGCAGTTCTTC. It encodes CASSQDGTASSYNEQFF.

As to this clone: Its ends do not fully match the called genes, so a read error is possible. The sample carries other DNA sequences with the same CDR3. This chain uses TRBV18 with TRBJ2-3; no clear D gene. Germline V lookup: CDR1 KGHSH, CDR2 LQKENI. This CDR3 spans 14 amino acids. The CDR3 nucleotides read TGTGCCAGCTCACCACTTCAAAGCACAGATACACAGTATTTT. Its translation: CASSPLQSTDTQYF.

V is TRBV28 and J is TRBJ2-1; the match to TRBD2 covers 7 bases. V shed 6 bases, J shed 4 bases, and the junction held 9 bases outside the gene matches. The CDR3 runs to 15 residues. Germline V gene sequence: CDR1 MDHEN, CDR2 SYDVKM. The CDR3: CASSPLRGFYNEQFF. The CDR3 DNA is TGTGCCAGCAGCCCCCTGCGGGGGTTTTACAATGAGCAGTTCTTC. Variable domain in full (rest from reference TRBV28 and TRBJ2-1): DVKVTQSSRYLVKRTGEKVFLECVQDMDHENMFWYRQDPGLGLRLIYFSYDVKMKEKGDIPEGYSVSREKKERFSLILESASTNQTSMYLCASSPLRGFYNEQFFGPGTRLTVL.

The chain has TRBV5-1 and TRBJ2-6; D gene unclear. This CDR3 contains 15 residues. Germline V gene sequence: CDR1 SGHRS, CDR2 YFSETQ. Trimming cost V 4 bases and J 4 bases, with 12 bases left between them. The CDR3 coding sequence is TGCGCCAGCAGCCCGGCCCCTTCCGGGGCCAACGTCCTGACTTTC. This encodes CASSPAPSGANVLTF.

The CDR3 region has the DNA TGTGCCACCAGCTCGTGGGACAGTAGCTACGAGCAGTACTTC. Its protein product is CATSSWDSSYEQYF. The chain uses TRBV15 and TRBJ2-7; 7 bases are a match to TRBD1. This CDR3 comprises 14 residues. Germline values: CDR1 LNHNV, CDR2 YYDKDF (reference sequence). The V and J ends lost 5 bases and 3 bases, in that order; junction bases with no gene match: 7.

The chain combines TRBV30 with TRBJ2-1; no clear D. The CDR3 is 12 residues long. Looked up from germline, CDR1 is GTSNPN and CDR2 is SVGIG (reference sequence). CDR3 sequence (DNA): TGTGCTGGTTTTAGCTCCTACAATGAGCAGTTCTTC. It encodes CAGFSSYNEQFF.

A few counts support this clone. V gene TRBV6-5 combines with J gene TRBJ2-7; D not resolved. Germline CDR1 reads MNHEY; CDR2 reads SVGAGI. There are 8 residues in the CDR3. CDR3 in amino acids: CLLGEQYF. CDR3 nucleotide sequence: TGTCTATTGGGGGAGCAGTACTTC.

This CDR3 is CATSRDEELNSEAFF. The CDR3 region has the DNA TGTGCCACCAGCAGAGATGAAGAACTCAACTCTGAAGCTTTCTTT. V gene TRBV15 combines with J gene TRBJ1-1; no firm D call. V was trimmed by 0 bases and J by 6 bases, leaving 14 bases between them. Germline CDR1 is LNHNV and CDR2 is YYDKDF (reference sequence). The CDR3 runs to 15 residues.

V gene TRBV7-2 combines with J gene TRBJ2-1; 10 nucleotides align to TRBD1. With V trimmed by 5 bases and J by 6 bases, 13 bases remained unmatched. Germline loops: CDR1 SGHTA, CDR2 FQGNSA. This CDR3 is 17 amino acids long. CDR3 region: CASSPSGTGAETNEQFF. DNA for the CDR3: TGTGCCAGCAGCCCATCCGGGACAGGGGCCGAAACCAATGAGCAGTTCTTC. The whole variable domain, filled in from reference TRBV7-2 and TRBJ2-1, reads GAGVSQSPSNKVTEKGKDVELRCDPISGHTALYWYRQSLGQGLEFLIYFQGNSAPDKSGLPSDRFSAERTGGSVSTLTIQRTQQEDSAVYLCASSPSGTGAETNEQFFGPGTRLTVL.

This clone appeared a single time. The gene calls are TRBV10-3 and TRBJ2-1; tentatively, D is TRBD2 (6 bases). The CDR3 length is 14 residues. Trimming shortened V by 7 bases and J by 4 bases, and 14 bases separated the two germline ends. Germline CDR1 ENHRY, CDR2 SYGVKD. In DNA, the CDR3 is TGTGCCATCAAGATACAGGAGGGGTACAATGAGCAGTTCTTC. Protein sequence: CAIKIQEGYNEQFF.

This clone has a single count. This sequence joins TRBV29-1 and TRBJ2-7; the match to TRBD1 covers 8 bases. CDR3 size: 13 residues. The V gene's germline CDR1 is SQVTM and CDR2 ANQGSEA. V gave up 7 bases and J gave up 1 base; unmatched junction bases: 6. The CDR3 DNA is TGCAGCGCCAGGGGGCCCCGGTCCTACGAGCAGTACTTC. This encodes CSARGPRSYEQYF.

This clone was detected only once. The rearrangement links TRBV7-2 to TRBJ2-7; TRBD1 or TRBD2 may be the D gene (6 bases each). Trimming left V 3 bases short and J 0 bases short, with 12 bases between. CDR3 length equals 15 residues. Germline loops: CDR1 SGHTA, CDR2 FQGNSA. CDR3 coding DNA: TGTGCCAGCAGCTTGGGGGCGGGGCACTCCTACGAGCAGTACTTC. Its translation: CASSLGAGHSYEQYF.

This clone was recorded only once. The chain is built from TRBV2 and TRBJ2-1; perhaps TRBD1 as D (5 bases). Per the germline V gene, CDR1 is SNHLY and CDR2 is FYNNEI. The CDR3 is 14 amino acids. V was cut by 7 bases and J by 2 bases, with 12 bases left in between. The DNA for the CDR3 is TGTGCCAGCACTCCAAAGGACACCTACAATGAGCAGTTCTTC. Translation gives CASTPKDTYNEQFF.

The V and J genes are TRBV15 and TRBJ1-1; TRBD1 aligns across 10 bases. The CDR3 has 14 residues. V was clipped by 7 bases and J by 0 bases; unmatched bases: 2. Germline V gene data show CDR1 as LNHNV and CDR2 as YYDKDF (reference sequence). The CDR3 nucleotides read TGTGCCACCAAGGGACAGGGGATGAACACTGAAGCTTTCTTT. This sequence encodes CATKGQGMNTEAFF.

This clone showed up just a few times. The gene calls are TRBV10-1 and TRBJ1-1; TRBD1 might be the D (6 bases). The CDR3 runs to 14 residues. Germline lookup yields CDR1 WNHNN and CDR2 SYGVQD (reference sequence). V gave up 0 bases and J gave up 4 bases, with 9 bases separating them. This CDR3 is CASSESQGITEAFF. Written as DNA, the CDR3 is TGCGCCAGCAGTGAGTCACAGGGAATCACTGAAGCTTTCTTT.

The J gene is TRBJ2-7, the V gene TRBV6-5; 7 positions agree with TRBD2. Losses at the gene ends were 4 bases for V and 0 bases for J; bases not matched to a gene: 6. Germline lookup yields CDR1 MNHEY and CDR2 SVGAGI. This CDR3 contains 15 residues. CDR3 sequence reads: CASSLVGGSSYEQYF. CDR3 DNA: TGTGCCAGCAGTTTAGTCGGCGGGAGCTCCTACGAGCAGTACTTC.

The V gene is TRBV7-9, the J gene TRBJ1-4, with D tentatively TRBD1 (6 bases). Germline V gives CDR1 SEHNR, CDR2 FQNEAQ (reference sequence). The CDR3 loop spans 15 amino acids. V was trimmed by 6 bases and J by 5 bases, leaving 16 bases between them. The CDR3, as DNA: TGTGCCAGCAGGTCTGACAGGCTGGGGAATGAAAAACTGTTTTTT. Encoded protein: CASRSDRLGNEKLFF. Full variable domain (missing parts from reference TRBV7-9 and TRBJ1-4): DTGVSQNPRHKITKRGQNVTFRCDPISEHNRLYWYRQTLGQGPEFLTYFQNEAQLEKSRLLSDRFSAERPKGSFSTLEIQRTEQGDSAMYLCASRSDRLGNEKLFFGSGTQLSVL.

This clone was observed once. CDR3 sequence: CASSLGQGPYEQYF. In nucleotides, the CDR3 is TGCGCCAGCAGCTTGGGACAGGGACCCTACGAGCAGTACTTC. This rearrangement joins TRBV5-1 to TRBJ2-7; 7 nucleotides match TRBD1. Germline lookup yields CDR1 SGHRS and CDR2 YFSETQ. The CDR3 runs 14 residues. V gave up 0 bases and J gave up 2 bases; unmatched junction bases: 2. Combining the CDR3 with reference TRBV5-1 and TRBJ2-7 gives the whole variable domain KAGVTQTPRYLIKTRGQQVTLSCSPISGHRSVSWYQQTPGQGLQFLFEYFSETQRNKGNFPGRFSGRQFSNSRSEMNVSTLELGDSALYLCASSLGQGPYEQYFGPGTRLTVT.

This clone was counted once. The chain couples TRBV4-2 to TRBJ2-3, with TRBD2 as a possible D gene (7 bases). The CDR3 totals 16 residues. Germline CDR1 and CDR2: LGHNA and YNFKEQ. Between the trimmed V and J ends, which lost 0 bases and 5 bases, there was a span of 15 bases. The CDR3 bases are TGTGCCAGCAGCCAAGATAGGGCGGGGGCAAGAGATACGCAGTATTTT. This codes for CASSQDRAGARDTQYF.

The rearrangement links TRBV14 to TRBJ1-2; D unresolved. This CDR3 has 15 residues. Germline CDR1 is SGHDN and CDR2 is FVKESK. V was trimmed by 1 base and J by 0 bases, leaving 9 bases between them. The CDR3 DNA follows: TGTGCCAGCAGCCAAGGTTCCCTAGCTAACTATGGCTACACCTTC. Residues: CASSQGSLANYGYTF.

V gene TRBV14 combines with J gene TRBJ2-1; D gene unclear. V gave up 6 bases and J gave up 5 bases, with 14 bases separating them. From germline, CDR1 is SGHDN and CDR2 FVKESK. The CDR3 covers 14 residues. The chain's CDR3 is CASSAPDWNNEQFF. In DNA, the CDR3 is TGTGCCAGCAGTGCTCCCGATTGGAACAATGAGCAGTTCTTC.

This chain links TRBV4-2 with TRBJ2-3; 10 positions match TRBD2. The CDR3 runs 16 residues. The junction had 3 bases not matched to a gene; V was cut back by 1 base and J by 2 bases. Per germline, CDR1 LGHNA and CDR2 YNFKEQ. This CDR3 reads CASSQVLAGVTDTQYF. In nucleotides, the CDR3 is TGTGCCAGCAGCCAAGTCCTAGCGGGGGTCACAGATACGCAGTATTTT.

CDR3 DNA sequence: TGTGCCAGCAGTTACTCGATACGGGGAAACACTGAAGCTTTCTTT. This gives the protein CASSYSIRGNTEAFF. V gene TRBV6-5 combines with J gene TRBJ1-1, with unresolved D. Germline CDR1 MNHEY, CDR2 SVGAGI. The CDR3 consists of 15 residues. V was shortened by 0 bases and J by 2 bases, with 10 bases between the two germline ends.

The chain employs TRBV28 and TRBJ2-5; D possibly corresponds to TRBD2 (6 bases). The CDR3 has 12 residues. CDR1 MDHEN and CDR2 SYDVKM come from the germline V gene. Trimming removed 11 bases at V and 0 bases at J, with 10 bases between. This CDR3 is CAAAGYQETQYF. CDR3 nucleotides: TGTGCCGCGGCGGGGTACCAAGAGACCCAGTACTTC.

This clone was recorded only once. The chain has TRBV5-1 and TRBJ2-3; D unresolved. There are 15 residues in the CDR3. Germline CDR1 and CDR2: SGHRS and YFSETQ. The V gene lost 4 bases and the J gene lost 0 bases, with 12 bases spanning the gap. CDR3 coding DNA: TGCGCCAGCAGCCGGGTGGCGGCAAGCACAGATACGCAGTATTTT. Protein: CASSRVAASTDTQYF.